These 31 T cell receptor beta chains came from one sample sequenced in a study of cytomegalovirus exposure and HLA in healthy donors. Primers included in the PCR were 60 Vbeta and 13 Jbeta primers. Data came from immunoSEQ multiplex PCR; TCRdb stores just in-frame clones and leaves some out. The repertoire consists of some 190,000 clones, with approximately 80% occurring once and the leading ten covering under 1.5%. The source material was PBMCs. These receptors were obtained from a girl between 5 and 17 years old in good health and CMV-seropositive.

The chain joins TRBV7-9 to TRBJ1-2, with D maybe TRBD1 (5 bases). V was cut by 5 bases and J by 4 bases, with 20 bases left in between. This CDR3 comprises 16 residues. CDR1 is SEHNR, CDR2 FQNEAQ, per germline (reference sequence). The CDR3 region is CASSRRQTVFGYGYTF. CDR3 in DNA: TGTGCCAGCAGCAGAAGACAGACAGTCTTTGGCTATGGCTACACCTTC.

The chain is built from TRBV6-5 and TRBJ2-7, with 8 bases fitting TRBD1. V lost 4 bases, J lost 2 bases, and 7 bases stayed unmatched. CDR1 is MNHEY and CDR2 is SVGAGI in the germline V gene. This CDR3 has 15 amino acids. In DNA, the CDR3 is TGTGCCAGCAGTTCCCCCGGGACAGGTCCCTACGAGCAGTACTTC. Translation gives CASSSPGTGPYEQYF.

This clone was seen more than once but under ten times. The chain links TRBV2 to TRBJ2-2; 9 bases are a match to TRBD2. The CDR3 runs 15 residues. V lost 4 bases to trimming and J lost 3 bases; unmatched junction nucleotides: 3. CDR1 and CDR2 (germline): SNHLY, FYNNEI. In nucleotides, the CDR3 is TGTGCCAGCAGTGCGACTAGCGGACACACCGGGGAGCTGTTTTTT. It is translated as CASSATSGHTGELFF.

V usage is TRBV5-6 and J usage is TRBJ1-2; a possible D gene is TRBD1 (5 bases). The CDR3 totals 14 residues. The germline V gene has CDR1 SGHDT and CDR2 YYEEEE. V gave up 1 base and J gave up 8 bases, with 15 bases separating them. The CDR3 nucleotides are TGTGCCAGCAGCTTGCGGGGGTCAGGATTGGGCTACACCTTC. Amino acid sequence: CASSLRGSGLGYTF.

This clone was seen a single time. J is TRBJ2-7 and V is TRBV11-1, with a weak D call TRBD1 (6 bases). Germline assignment: CDR1 SGHAT and CDR2 FQDESV (reference sequence). V was shortened by 3 bases and J by 2 bases, with 17 bases between the two germline ends. CDR3 length: 16 amino acids. The CDR3 DNA follows: TGTGCCAGCAGCTTCTCTTTGCTCCAGGGGCCCTACGAGCAGTACTTC. It is translated as CASSFSLLQGPYEQYF.

The rearrangement links TRBV27 to TRBJ1-2; D may be TRBD1 (6 bases). CDR3 length equals 13 residues. V was clipped by 5 bases and J by 8 bases, with 15 bases between them. Germline V gene lookup returns CDR1 MNHEY and CDR2 SMNVEV (reference sequence). The CDR3 loop reads CASSPTQGQGYTF. The CDR3 DNA reads as TGTGCCAGCAGTCCTACGCAGGGGCAGGGCTACACCTTC.

This clone has a single count. The rearrangement joins TRBV7-9 to TRBJ2-2, with D perhaps matching TRBD1 (5 bases). V shed 0 bases and J shed 2 bases, with 7 bases lying between them. The CDR3 spans 15 residues. Looked up from germline, CDR1 is SEHNR and CDR2 is FQNEAQ (reference sequence). The CDR3 DNA is TGTGCCAGCAGCTTAGCGAGGACAAACACCGGGGAGCTGTTTTTT. This encodes CASSLARTNTGELFF.

The J gene is TRBJ1-2, the V gene TRBV5-1; weak D call: TRBD1 (6 bases). CDR3 length: 14 residues. Trimming stripped 2 bases from V and 1 base from J, with 9 bases between. Germline CDR1 SGHRS, CDR2 YFSETQ. The CDR3 nucleotides are TGCGCCAGCAGCTTACACAGGGATAACTATGGCTACACCTTC. Residues: CASSLHRDNYGYTF.

The chain uses TRBV30 and TRBJ1-1; TRBD1 agrees at 10 bases. Germline CDR1 is GTSNPN and CDR2 is SVGIG (reference sequence). This CDR3 is built from 14 residues. Written as DNA, the CDR3 is TGTGCTTCCCGGACAGGGGGGAGATTTGCTGAAGCTTTCTTT. This gives the protein CASRTGGRFAEAFF.

The rearrangement joins TRBV7-6 to TRBJ2-7, with 9 nucleotides matching TRBD2. The V gene's germline CDR1 is SGHVS and CDR2 FNYEAQ. This CDR3 region has 15 residues. Trimming took 2 bases from V and 2 from J; bases not matched to a gene: 4. CDR3 sequence (DNA): TGTGCCAGCAGCTTAAGACTAGCGGAAACCTACGAGCAGTACTTC. Translated, it gives CASSLRLAETYEQYF.

The rearrangement links TRBV13 to TRBJ2-3; 10 nucleotides align to TRBD2. The germline V gene encodes CDR1 PRHDT and CDR2 FYEKMQ (reference sequence). V lost 2 bases, J lost 2 bases, and 4 bases stayed unmatched. The CDR3 sequence is 16 residues long. The CDR3 here is CASSLNLAGATDTQYF. CDR3 in DNA: TGTGCCAGCAGCTTAAATCTAGCGGGAGCCACAGATACGCAGTATTTT.

The J gene is TRBJ1-1, the V gene TRBV7-8, with D maybe TRBD1 (5 bases). V shed 2 bases and J shed 0 bases, with 10 bases lying between them. The CDR3 covers 15 residues. CDR1 SGHVS and CDR2 FQNEAQ come from the germline V gene. The CDR3 nucleotides read TGTGCCAGCAGCTTAAGTCGACAGTTGAACACTGAAGCTTTCTTT. This sequence encodes CASSLSRQLNTEAFF.

The V gene is TRBV6-5, the J gene TRBJ2-7, with a weak D call TRBD2 (6 bases). Germline-derived CDR1 and CDR2 are MNHEY and SVGAGI. V was trimmed by 3 bases and J by 0 bases, leaving 12 bases between them. The CDR3 is 15 amino acids. This chain's CDR3 is CASSYAGPYSYEQYF. For the CDR3, the DNA is TGTGCCAGCAGTTATGCGGGGCCTTACTCCTACGAGCAGTACTTC.

The V call is TRBV15, the J call TRBJ2-7; 7 positions match TRBD2. The CDR3 totals 19 residues. The V gene's germline CDR1 is LNHNV and CDR2 YYDKDF (reference sequence). V dropped 0 bases and J dropped 4; count of bases not matched to a gene: 18. The CDR3 DNA reads as TGTGCCACCAGCAGAGATCATGGGGGGGAGGGAGTGTTTTCTTACGAGCAGTACTTC. It yields the protein CATSRDHGGEGVFSYEQYF.

The chain is built from TRBV7-9 and TRBJ2-3, with 9 bases that match TRBD1. CDR1 and CDR2 (germline): SEHNR, FQNEAQ (reference sequence). Germline trimming cut 2 bases from V and 3 bases from J; bases unmatched to any gene: 6. The length of the CDR3 is 16 residues. The CDR3 loop is CASSLRAGQGTDTQYF. As DNA, the CDR3 is TGTGCCAGCAGCTTACGGGCCGGACAGGGGACAGATACGCAGTATTTT. The full variable domain, in which reference TRBV7-9 and TRBJ2-3 provide the parts outside the CDR3, is DTGVSQNPRHKITKRGQNVTFRCDPISEHNRLYWYRQTLGQGPEFLTYFQNEAQLEKSRLLSDRFSAERPKGSFSTLEIQRTEQGDSAMYLCASSLRAGQGTDTQYFGPGTRLTVL.

This clone was picked up one time. This chain uses TRBV5-4 with TRBJ2-3, with TRBD2 matching over 8 bases. CDR1 SGHNT and CDR2 YYREEE come from the germline V gene (reference sequence). The CDR3 is made up of 15 amino acids. The V and J ends lost 3 bases and 6 bases, in that order; junction bases with no gene match: 9. CDR3: CASSWGGRPRDTQYF. In nucleotides, the CDR3 is TGTGCCAGCAGCTGGGGCGGGAGGCCCCGGGATACGCAGTATTTT.

The rearrangement joins TRBV6-5 to TRBJ1-1, with TRBD1 matching over 9 bases. This CDR3 comprises 14 residues. J was trimmed by 3 bases and V by 5 bases; bases with no gene match: 4. Germline V gene data show CDR1 as MNHEY and CDR2 as SVGAGI. DNA for the CDR3: TGTGCCAGCAGTCTTGGACAGGGGTACACTGAAGCTTTCTTT. It codes for CASSLGQGYTEAFF.

This clone was counted between two and nine times. The V call is TRBV6-1, the J call TRBJ1-1; TRBD1 agrees at 7 bases. Per germline, CDR1 MNHNS and CDR2 SASEGT. The CDR3 consists of 13 residues. V shed 6 bases and J 1 base; nucleotides not matched to a gene: 2. In DNA form, the CDR3 reads TGTGCCAGCAGAAGGGACAGGAACACTGAAGCTTTCTTT. Encoded protein: CASRRDRNTEAFF.

The chain has TRBV29-1 and TRBJ2-7; D perhaps matches TRBD2 (6 bases). This CDR3 has 13 residues. Germline V CDR1 and CDR2: SQVTM, ANQGSEA. The V end lost 4 bases, the J end lost 6 bases, and 16 bases lay between the germline ends. CDR3 protein: CSVAGTLLTEQYF. In DNA form, the CDR3 reads TGCAGCGTTGCGGGGACTCTATTGACCGAGCAGTACTTC.

CDR3 nucleotides: TGTGCCAGTACGGGGGGAGCCCTCGGGGAGACCCAGTACTTC. Translated, it gives CASTGGALGETQYF. The chain is built from TRBV19 and TRBJ2-5, with 7 bases lining up with TRBD2. Germline lookup yields CDR1 LNHDA and CDR2 SQIVND (reference sequence). V shed 7 bases and J 5 bases; nucleotides not matched to a gene: 10. The CDR3 extends over 14 amino acids.

V usage is TRBV4-2 and J usage is TRBJ2-3; D perhaps matches TRBD1 (6 bases). In germline, CDR1 is LGHNA, CDR2 YNFKEQ. Deletions cut 7 bases from V and 4 bases from J, with 12 bases between. The CDR3 has 13 residues. The DNA of the CDR3 is TGTGCCAGCAACGGACAGCCTCCAGATACGCAGTATTTT. It yields the protein CASNGQPPDTQYF.

The rearrangement links TRBV6-6 to TRBJ1-1; no definite D call. CDR3 length: 12 residues. V was pared by 4 bases and J by 1 base, with 4 bases between. Per germline, CDR1 MNHNY and CDR2 SVGAGI (reference sequence). The CDR3 spells CASSSGNTEAFF. CDR3 nucleotides: TGTGCCAGCAGTTCCGGGAACACTGAAGCTTTCTTT.

The chain employs TRBV7-2 and TRBJ2-1; 12 bases match TRBD2. Germline trimming cut 1 base from V and 9 bases from J; bases unmatched to any gene: 10. The CDR3 is 17 amino acids. Germline V gene data show CDR1 as SGHTA and CDR2 as FQGNSA. The chain's CDR3 is CASSLDTPSGRAGEQFF. For the CDR3, the DNA is TGTGCCAGCAGCTTAGACACGCCTAGCGGGAGGGCGGGTGAGCAGTTCTTC.

This chain connects TRBV27 to TRBJ2-7, with D possibly being TRBD2 (7 bases). CDR3 length: 18 residues. V dropped 6 bases and J dropped 0 bases, with 24 bases sitting between them. The germline V gene has CDR1 MNHEY and CDR2 SMNVEV (reference sequence). The CDR3 protein is CASSRYFTGGFSSYEQYF. In DNA form, the CDR3 reads TGTGCCAGCAGCCGGTACTTTACGGGGGGCTTTAGCTCCTACGAGCAGTACTTC.

This clone was picked up a small number of times. This rearrangement joins TRBV28 to TRBJ2-7; TRBD2 might be the D (6 bases). V lost 6 bases and J 7 bases, leaving 16 bases between the germline ends. This CDR3 region has 13 residues. Germline V gene sequence: CDR1 MDHEN, CDR2 SYDVKM. CDR3 sequence reads: CASRPRGPGEQYF. Here the CDR3 DNA reads TGTGCCAGCAGGCCGCGGGGACCGGGGGAGCAGTACTTC.

This chain connects TRBV6-4 to TRBJ2-1, with a tentative D call TRBD1 (7 bases). In germline, CDR1 is MRHNA, CDR2 SNTAGT. CDR3 length: 15 residues. V was pared by 5 bases and J by 8 bases, with 19 bases between. CDR3 in amino acids: CASSPRGAPVDEQFF. CDR3 coding DNA: TGTGCCAGCAGTCCCAGGGGGGCCCCGGTAGATGAGCAGTTCTTC.

The chain combines TRBV29-1 with TRBJ2-1; tentative D call: TRBD1 (6 bases). This CDR3 has 14 amino acids. V was pared by 3 bases and J by 4 bases, with 13 bases between. Germline CDR1 and CDR2: SQVTM and ANQGSEA. The CDR3 here is CSVDARGAYNEQFF. The CDR3 DNA reads TGCAGCGTTGACGCCAGGGGCGCTTACAATGAGCAGTTCTTC.

The chain employs TRBV7-3 and TRBJ2-5; D not resolved. V was clipped by 5 bases and J by 1 base, with 8 bases between them. The CDR3 has 13 residues. The V gene's germline CDR1 is SGHTA and CDR2 FQGTGA. The CDR3 spells CASSATPQETQYF. Here the CDR3 DNA reads TGTGCCAGCAGCGCGACACCCCAAGAGACCCAGTACTTC. Together with reference TRBV7-3 and TRBJ2-5, the CDR3 gives the full variable domain: GAGVSQTPSNKVTEKGKYVELRCDPISGHTALYWYRQSLGQGPEFLIYFQGTGAADDSGLPNDRFFAVRPEGSVSTLKIQRTERGDSAVYLCASSATPQETQYFGPGTRLLVL.

J is TRBJ1-3 and V is TRBV15; no clear D. V was pared by 0 bases and J by 0 bases, with 9 bases between. This CDR3 region has 16 residues. Germline lookup yields CDR1 LNHNV and CDR2 YYDKDF (reference sequence). The CDR3 here is CATSRDQHLSGNTIYF. In nucleotides, the CDR3 is TGTGCCACCAGCAGAGATCAACATCTCTCTGGAAACACCATATATTTT.

V gene TRBV27 combines with J gene TRBJ2-5; TRBD2 matches at 9 bases. The germline V gene has CDR1 MNHEY and CDR2 SMNVEV (reference sequence). V shed 4 bases and J 7 bases; nucleotides not matched to a gene: 10. The CDR3 extends over 15 amino acids. CDR3 protein: CASSSPSGADVTQYF. Here the CDR3 DNA reads TGTGCCAGCAGTTCTCCTAGCGGGGCCGATGTGACCCAGTACTTC.

The V gene is TRBV2, the J gene TRBJ1-1, with a tentative D call TRBD1 (6 bases). Between the trimmed V and J ends, which lost 6 bases and 7 bases, there was a span of 24 bases. CDR3 length: 16 residues. Germline CDR1 is SNHLY and CDR2 is FYNNEI. The CDR3 sequence: CASRSLREAGVGEAFF. The CDR3 nucleotides read TGTGCCAGCAGATCCTTACGGGAGGCAGGGGTCGGTGAAGCTTTCTTT.